This TCR beta chain is from a study of glioma-infiltrating T cells. The CDR3 extends over 14 amino acids. CDR1 and CDR2 from the germline V gene are SEHNR and FQNEAQ (reference sequence). TCR alpha and beta CDR3 regions were amplified from RNA using iRepertoire nested multiplex PCR. TCRdb itself ran the multiplex PCR reads through MiXCR, one entry per CDR3 protein. The table has 100,000 to 150,000 distinct CDR3 sequences, less than 30% seen once. Overall study results and limits: Only very few CDR3 sequences appeared in both tissue and blood. Above-expected tissue-blood divergence occurred in all gliomas, most in low-grade ones.

A note on this clonotype: Its antigen is currently unknown. A much larger clone differs from this one at a single base, so this may be a read error.

This chain links TRBV7-9 with TRBJ1-1; no clear D. The sequencing input was glioma tissue, nonneoplastic brain tissue, or PBMCs (not recorded which). This TCR derives from a human donor with low-grade glioma or glioblastoma, undergoing nonglioma brain surgery, or in good health (not recorded which). CDR3 DNA sequence: TGTGCCAGCGGCTTATTTTCAATGAACACTGAAGCTTTCTTT. Translating it yields CASGLFSMNTEAFF.